These T cell receptor beta chains were read from a single sample in a study of blood T cell repertoires in COVID-19. The method was immunoSEQ multiplex PCR; TCRdb's version includes in-frame clones alone and lacks a portion of them. The data show tens of thousands of clones, 85% seen once. Material: peripheral blood. The receptors stem from a man of 80 years or more with acute or convalescent COVID-19. Each CDR3 is given with its conserved first and last residue. D genes are given only for firm matches. Clone size is stated in some rows and not others, as once, few, many or a class when expanded.

>-|14|TRBJ1-6|TRBV7-6|-
TGTGCCAGCAGCCCAGGTGGTGATAATTCACCCCTCCACTTT
CASSPGGDNSPLHF
>-|13|TRBJ1-2|TRBV28|-
TGTGCCAGCAGTTTACCGGAGAACTATGGCTACACCTTC
CASSLPENYGYTF
>TRBD1|13|TRBJ1-2|TRBV2|-
TGTGCCAGCAGTAGGACAGGGGGGGTTGGCTACACCTTC
CASSRTGGVGYTF
>TRBD2|15|TRBJ2-7|TRBV5-6|-
TGTGCCAGCAGCTTGCGGTCTAGCGGTCCTAACGAGCAGTACTTC
CASSLRSSGPNEQYF
>TRBD1|15|TRBJ1-4|TRBV7-6|once
TGTGCCAGCAGACTGACAGGGGCAACTAATGAAAAACTGTTTTTT
CASRLTGATNEKLFF
>-|13|TRBJ2-5|TRBV6-1|-
TGTGCCAGCAGTGAACAGGGGCGGGAGACCCAGTACTTC
CASSEQGRETQYF
>-|14|TRBJ2-2|TRBV14|-
TGTGCCAGCAGCCAAGTGAGGCGTACCGGGGAGCTGTTTTTT
CASSQVRRTGELFF
>-|13|TRBJ1-5|TRBV7-9|-
TGTGCCAGCACCACGACAGTCGGTCAGCCCCAGCATTTT
CASTTTVGQPQHF
>TRBD2|17|TRBJ2-2|TRBV19|few
TGTGCCAGTAGTACACCGACTAGCGGGAGGGCCCCCGGGGAGCTGTTTTTT
CASSTPTSGRAPGELFF
>TRBD1|15|TRBJ2-7|TRBV7-9|-
TGTGCCAGCAGCCGACGGACAGGGGATTCCTACGAGCAGTACTTC
CASSRRTGDSYEQYF
>-|14|TRBJ2-7|TRBV7-6|-
TGTGCCAGCAGCTATACCGGACAGTCCTACGAGCAGTACTTC
CASSYTGQSYEQYF
>-|14|TRBJ1-2|TRBV7-6|-
TGTGCCAGCAGCTTCCCCCTTACAGACTATGGCTACACCTTC
CASSFPLTDYGYTF
>TRBD1|15|TRBJ2-7|TRBV6-6|-
TGTGCCAGCAGAGCCACGGGGGACAGGTCCTACGAGCAGTACTTC
CASRATGDRSYEQYF
>TRBD1|15|TRBJ1-1|TRBV11-1|once
TGTGCCAGCAGCTGGGACAGGGCGGGGAACACTGAAGCTTTCTTT
CASSWDRAGNTEAFF
>-|14|TRBJ1-1|TRBV28|-
TGTGCCAGCAGCCCCGCCCGGAGGAACACTGAAGCTTTCTTT
CASSPARRNTEAFF
>-|16|TRBJ1-1|TRBV15|-
TGTGCCACCAGCAGAGGTGGTGTGGGGGGATACACTGAAGCTTTCTTT
CATSRGGVGGYTEAFF
>TRBD1|15|TRBJ2-1|TRBV6-5|-
TGTGCCAGCAGTATAGCCGGGACAGGCAACAATGAGCAGTTCTTC
CASSIAGTGNNEQFF
>TRBD2|17|TRBJ2-7|TRBV4-1|-
TGCGCCAGCAGCCACCCAAGCGGGAGGGCCAAGAGCTACGAGCAGTACTTC
CASSHPSGRAKSYEQYF
>-|12|TRBJ2-5|TRBV5-8|-
TGTGCCAGCAGCTTGTTCCGGGAGACCCAGTACTTC
CASSLFRETQYF
>-|15|TRBJ2-7|TRBV7-8|-
TGTGCCAGCAGCTTAGTAGTAGGAATGGCGGACGAGCAGTACTTC
CASSLVVGMADEQYF
>TRBD1|14|TRBJ2-7|TRBV7-2|-
TGTGCCAGCAGCTCGTCAGGGGGATCCTACGAGCAGTACTTC
CASSSSGGSYEQYF
>TRBD1|15|TRBJ1-5|TRBV5-5|-
TGTGCCAGCAGCAAAGGACAGGGGCAGGTTCAGCCCCAGCATTTT
CASSKGQGQVQPQHF
>-|14|TRBJ2-7|TRBV27|-
TGTGCCAGCAGTTTAGTTCAGGGGATTGCCGAGCAGTACTTC
CASSLVQGIAEQYF
>TRBD1|14|TRBJ2-5|TRBV5-6|-
TGTGCCAGCAGCATACTACAGGGGAGAGAGACCCAGTACTTC
CASSILQGRETQYF
>-|17|TRBJ1-3|TRBV21-1|once
TGTGCCAGCAGCAAAGGGAACAGGGCCCGCTCTGGAAACACCATATATTTT
CASSKGNRARSGNTIYF
>TRBD2|17|TRBJ2-3|TRBV7-8|-
TGTGCCAGCAGCTCACGGAGGGAGCGGGAGTGGATGATGACGCAGTATTTT
CASSSRREREWMMTQYF
>TRBD1|15|TRBJ1-5|TRBV4-2|-
TGTGCCAGCAGCCAGCAGGGACAGGGTAGTCAGCCCCAGCATTTT
CASSQQGQGSQPQHF